The 29 T cell receptor beta chains presented below share a single source sample, sequenced in a study of regulatory T cells in long-lasting Graves disease. Documented time point: persistent/refractory GD, antithyroid drugs over 5 years with positive TRAb. There was RNA extracted from PBMCs, and the TCR library was made from it. Assembly of TCR beta libraries relied on iRepertoire HTBI primers together with Arm-PCR of CDR3 regions. TCRdb re-called the multiplex PCR reads with MiXCR, one entry per CDR3 protein. The sample shows about 470,000 distinct CDR3 sequences, 20% to 25% of them seen only once. Material: peripheral blood mononuclear cells (PBMCs), obtained when the disease was refractory, from a patient treated with antithyroid drugs. These receptors came from a female donor with Graves disease.

This clonotype came up many times. The rearrangement links TRBV12-3 or TRBV12-4 to TRBJ1-2; 8 bases map to TRBD1. The CDR3 contains 14 residues. Trimming removed 6 bases from V and 8 bases from J; junction bases left unmatched: 11. In nucleotides, the CDR3 is TGTGCCAGCAGCCAACAGGGGGGCGAGGGAGGCTACACCTTC. Protein product: CASSQQGGEGGYTF.

The V call is TRBV6-5, the J call TRBJ1-6; the D is unclear. The CDR3 totals 18 residues. Trimming pared 0 bases from V and 4 bases from J, leaving 16 bases between. Germline CDR1 and CDR2: MNHEY and SVGAGI. CDR3 sequence reads: CASSYSGQDAFYNSPLHF. The CDR3 DNA reads as TGTGCCAGCAGTTACTCCGGGCAGGACGCCTTTTATAATTCACCCCTCCACTTT.

This chain connects TRBV6-1 to TRBJ2-7, with 11 bases matching TRBD2. V shed 7 bases, J shed 4 bases, and the junction held 12 bases outside the gene matches. Germline V gene sequence: CDR1 MNHNS, CDR2 SASEGT. The CDR3 sequence is 16 residues long. The CDR3 DNA sequence: TGTGCCAGCAACCACAGGGGGACTAGCGGACTTTACGAGCAGTACTTC. It codes for CASNHRGTSGLYEQYF.

Here the CDR3 reads CASRPTGLITEAFF. CDR3 nucleotide sequence: TGTGCCAGCAGGCCGACAGGCTTGATCACTGAAGCTTTCTTT. This rearrangement joins TRBV6-1 to TRBJ1-1; a weak D match, TRBD1 (6 bases). The CDR3 covers 14 residues. Trimming cost V 6 bases and J 4 bases, with 15 bases left between them. The germline V gene encodes CDR1 MNHNS and CDR2 SASEGT.

In its sample, this clonotype was seen a few times. This chain links TRBV3-1 with TRBJ2-1; 11 nucleotides agree with TRBD2. This CDR3 region has 16 residues. Trimming took 2 bases from V and 2 from J; bases not matched to a gene: 2. Per germline, CDR1 LGHDT and CDR2 YNNKEL (reference sequence). CDR3: CASSQRTSGPYNEQFF. CDR3 sequence (DNA): TGTGCCAGCAGCCAAAGGACTAGCGGGCCCTACAATGAGCAGTTCTTC.

This clonotype showed up just a few times. The genes are TRBV3-1 and TRBJ2-5; D is tentatively TRBD1 or TRBD2 (5 bases each). This CDR3 comprises 13 residues. V was clipped by 3 bases and J by 5 bases, with 10 bases between them. Germline V lookup: CDR1 LGHDT, CDR2 YNNKEL (reference sequence). CDR3 sequence reads: CASSHQGPETQYF. The CDR3 DNA follows: TGTGCCAGCAGCCACCAGGGACCGGAGACCCAGTACTTC.

This clonotype was seen a few times. The V gene is TRBV20-1, the J gene TRBJ1-5; D is perhaps TRBD1 (6 bases). Germline V gene data show CDR1 as DFQATT and CDR2 as SNEGSKA (reference sequence). The V and J ends lost 2 bases and 3 bases respectively, with 17 bases between them. The CDR3 loop spans 16 amino acids. The CDR3 spells CSARTRGGGLNQPQHF. In DNA form, the CDR3 reads TGCAGTGCTAGAACTAGGGGGGGGGGGCTCAATCAGCCCCAGCATTTT.

This chain connects TRBV12-3 or TRBV12-4 to TRBJ2-4, with TRBD2 matching 13 bases. Germline trimming cut 4 bases from V and 0 bases from J; bases unmatched to any gene: 12. The CDR3 runs 20 residues. The CDR3 loop reads CASSSIAGTSGTLAKNIQYF. The CDR3 bases are TGTGCCAGCAGTTCCATCGCCGGGACTAGCGGGACTCTAGCCAAAAACATTCAGTACTTC.

This clonotype was detected only a few times. One end of the junction varies from germline; a read error may be responsible. This chain links TRBV11-2 with TRBJ1-4; possibly TRBD1 for D (6 bases). Germline CDR1 reads SGHAT; CDR2 reads FQNNGV. There are 13 residues in the CDR3. DNA for the CDR3: TGTGCCAGCAGCTTAGAGGGGCCCCAGGGGAGAGTTTTT. Protein sequence: CASSLEGPQGRVF.

The chain uses TRBV27 and TRBJ1-2, with TRBD1 as a possible D gene (6 bases). Germline loops: CDR1 MNHEY, CDR2 SMNVEV (reference sequence). The CDR3 contains 15 residues. V was pared by 3 bases and J by 12 bases, with 23 bases between. DNA for the CDR3: TGTGCCAGCAGTTTGAATGTGGGCTCCCGCAGGGGCCACACCTTC. This translates into CASSLNVGSRRGHTF.

This clonotype was counted between two and nine times. The chain couples TRBV20-1 to TRBJ1-1; D is unclear. Trimming removed 3 bases at V and 2 bases at J, with 10 bases between. The germline V gene encodes CDR1 DFQATT and CDR2 SNEGSKA (reference sequence). This CDR3 comprises 13 residues. CDR3: CSARRLGNTEAFF. CDR3 sequence (DNA): TGCAGTGCTAGGAGGTTGGGAAACACTGAAGCTTTCTTT.

Of note for this clonotype: Given a much more abundant clone one base away, this may be a read error. The rearrangement uses TRBV6-2 or TRBV6-3 and TRBJ2-5, with D perhaps TRBD1 or TRBD2 (6 bases each). Looked up from germline, CDR1 is MNHEY and CDR2 is SVGEGT. This CDR3 contains 15 residues. CDR3 nucleotides: TGTGCCAGCATCCGCTGGCCCGGAGGGGGAGAGGCCCAGTACTTC. This codes for CASIRWPGGGEAQYF.

At least ten counts were recorded for this clonotype. The chain joins TRBV6-1 to TRBJ2-5; 7 bases agree with TRBD2. The CDR3 has 14 amino acids. V lost 3 bases, J lost 5 bases, and 6 bases stayed unmatched. CDR1 is MNHNS and CDR2 is SASEGT in the germline V gene. Here the CDR3 reads CASSESLARETQYF. Here the CDR3 DNA reads TGTGCCAGCAGTGAGTCACTAGCGAGGGAGACCCAGTACTTC.

This clonotype appeared a single time. The junction departs from the called germline gene at one end, perhaps through a read error. J is TRBJ2-5 and V is TRBV7-7; 10 bases are a match to TRBD1. The CDR3 contains 16 residues. The germline CDR1 and CDR2 sequences are SSHAT and FNYEAQ (reference sequence). The CDR3 here is CASSSGVTGGSETQYF. CDR3 nucleotides: TGTGCTAGCAGCTCGGGGGTGACAGGGGGCTCGGAGACCCAGTACTTC.

V gene TRBV13 combines with J gene TRBJ2-7; 8 bases match TRBD1. CDR3 length: 14 amino acids. Germline V gene sequence: CDR1 PRHDT, CDR2 FYEKMQ (reference sequence). Trimming at V came to 5 bases and at J to 6 bases, leaving 9 bases not matched to a gene. The CDR3 region is CASSIRQGFGEQYF. CDR3 sequence (DNA): TGTGCCAGCAGCATTCGACAGGGGTTCGGCGAGCAGTACTTC. Based on the CDR3 plus reference TRBV13 and TRBJ2-7, the full variable domain is AAGVIQSPRHLIKEKRETATLKCYPIPRHDTVYWYQQGPGQDPQFLISFYEKMQSDKGSIPDRFSAQQFSDYHSELNMSSLELGDSALYFCASSIRQGFGEQYFGPGTRLTVT.

This clonotype was counted ten times or more. CDR3 sequence (DNA): TGTGCCAGCAGTGAGTACATATCCTACGAGCAGTACTTC. Translation gives CASSEYISYEQYF. This chain uses TRBV2 with TRBJ2-7, with no clear D. Germline V gene data show CDR1 as SNHLY and CDR2 as FYNNEI. V dropped 3 bases and J dropped 1 base, with 7 bases sitting between them. The CDR3 consists of 13 residues.

This chain uses TRBV30 with TRBJ1-4; D ambiguous. Germline V CDR1 and CDR2: GTSNPN, SVGIG (reference sequence). The V and J ends lost 1 base and 5 bases respectively, with 20 bases between them. There are 17 residues in the CDR3. In nucleotides, the CDR3 is TGTGCCTGGAGTGACCCCTTGAAGTGGGGAAGGAATGAAAAACTGTTTTTT. Its translation: CAWSDPLKWGRNEKLFF.

This clonotype was detected ten times or more. J is TRBJ2-1 and V is TRBV28, with TRBD2 matching 8 bases. V lost 3 bases, J lost 5 bases, and 6 bases stayed unmatched. This CDR3 is 15 amino acids long. Germline V gene lookup returns CDR1 MDHEN and CDR2 SYDVKM. The CDR3 DNA sequence: TGTGCCAGCAGTTTCATCGACGGGAGGGACAATGAGCAGTTCTTC. Its protein product is CASSFIDGRDNEQFF.

A word on this clonotype: A clone one base away is much larger, so this may be a read error. The chain joins TRBV28 to TRBJ2-4, with D perhaps matching TRBD1 (5 bases). The V gene's germline CDR1 is MDHEN and CDR2 SYDVKM. This CDR3 is 14 amino acids long. CDR3 amino acids: CASSPASRGNIRYF. The CDR3 nucleotides are TGTGCCAGCAGCCCGGCGTCTAGGGGAAACATTCGGTACTTC. Supplemented by reference TRBV28 and TRBJ2-4, the full variable domain reads DVKVTQSSRYLVKRTGEKVFLECVQDMDHENMFWYRQDPGLGLRLIYFSYDVKMKEKGDIPEGYSVSREKKERFSLILESASTNQTSMYLCASSPASRGNIRYFGAGTRLSVL.

This clonotype was counted many times. The chain carries TRBV5-6 and TRBJ1-1, with D possibly matching TRBD1 (5 bases). This CDR3 has 15 amino acids. Trimming stripped 0 bases from V and 6 bases from J, with 15 bases between. The germline CDR1 and CDR2 sequences are SGHDT and YYEEEE. Here the CDR3 DNA reads TGTGCCAGCAGCTTGGCCCCTAGAGGGGAAGCTGAAGCTTTCTTT. Encoded protein: CASSLAPRGEAEAFF.

This clonotype was observed at least ten times. V and J are TRBV2 and TRBJ2-5, with TRBD1 identical over 8 bases. V dropped 11 bases and J dropped 2; count of bases not matched to a gene: 7. Germline values: CDR1 SNHLY, CDR2 FYNNEI. The length of the CDR3 is 13 residues. CDR3 amino acids: CARGRGLQETQYF. The CDR3, as DNA: TGTGCCCGGGGCAGGGGGCTTCAAGAGACCCAGTACTTC.

This chain connects TRBV19 to TRBJ2-7, with 8 bases fitting TRBD1. CDR3 length: 15 amino acids. The germline V gene has CDR1 LNHDA and CDR2 SQIVND (reference sequence). V lost 5 bases and J lost 6; bases outside the gene matches: 12. The CDR3 here is CASSQPQGASREQYF. Here the CDR3 DNA reads TGTGCCAGTAGTCAACCCCAGGGGGCATCGCGCGAGCAGTACTTC.

This clonotype was recorded a few times. The chain combines TRBV19 with TRBJ1-5; D is perhaps TRBD1 (5 bases). The germline V gene has CDR1 LNHDA and CDR2 SQIVND (reference sequence). The CDR3 is made up of 15 amino acids. The V end lost 6 bases, the J end lost 0 bases, and 12 bases lay between the germline ends. CDR3 protein: CASRGRAYSNQPQHF. In DNA, the CDR3 is TGTGCCAGTAGGGGCAGGGCCTATAGCAATCAGCCCCAGCATTTT.

This clonotype was seen only once. The rearrangement links TRBV30 to TRBJ2-4; D call uncertain. The CDR3 runs to 13 residues. Germline CDR1 and CDR2: GTSNPN and SVGIG (reference sequence). Trimming pared 4 bases from V and 3 bases from J, leaving 10 bases between. The DNA of the CDR3 is TGTGCCTGGAAACCCGGGTTCAAAAACATTCAGTACTTC. Protein sequence: CAWKPGFKNIQYF.

This chain joins TRBV4-3 and TRBJ2-7; the match to TRBD2 covers 11 bases. Per the germline V gene, CDR1 is LGHNA and CDR2 is YSLEER. With 1 base clipped from V and 7 bases from J, the junction kept 0 bases outside the gene matches. The CDR3 extends over 13 amino acids. CDR3 in DNA: TGCGCCAGCAGCCAAGGACTAGCGGGGGAGCAGTACTTC. Residues: CASSQGLAGEQYF.

The chain couples TRBV29-1 to TRBJ2-2; D call uncertain. The CDR3 totals 14 residues. V was trimmed by 7 bases and J by 5 bases, leaving 17 bases between them. From germline, CDR1 is SQVTM and CDR2 ANQGSEA. The CDR3 DNA is TGCAGCGCTGAGGAGAAGGGTTGGACCGGGGAGCTGTTTTTT. This gives the protein CSAEEKGWTGELFF.

With respect to this clonotype: A much bigger clone sits one base away, suggesting this may be a read error. The gene calls are TRBV29-1 and TRBJ2-4; D is perhaps TRBD1 or TRBD2 (5 bases each). CDR1 is SQVTM and CDR2 is ANQGSEA in the germline V gene. The CDR3 length is 15 residues. V lost 4 bases, J lost 0 bases, and 13 bases lay in between. The chain's CDR3 is CSVAMVRGAKNIQYF. The CDR3 nucleotides read TGCAGCGTTGCAATGGTGAGGGGAGCCAAAAACATTCAGTACTTC.

This clonotype has ten or more counts. The chain carries TRBV30 and TRBJ1-2; 8 positions match TRBD1. The CDR3 is made up of 14 amino acids. The germline V gene encodes CDR1 GTSNPN and CDR2 SVGIG (reference sequence). Trimming took 3 bases from V and 5 from J; bases not matched to a gene: 8. The CDR3 nucleotides are TGTGCCTGGAGACACAGGGGGATCGCTTATGGCTACACCTTC. Amino acids: CAWRHRGIAYGYTF.

This clonotype came up a few times. The gene calls are TRBV20-1 and TRBJ2-5; 11 nucleotides agree with TRBD2. This CDR3 spans 16 amino acids. CDR1 is DFQATT, CDR2 SNEGSKA, per germline (reference sequence). V lost 5 bases, J lost 4 bases, and 12 bases stayed unmatched. CDR3 coding DNA: TGCAGTGCTGGATTAACACTAGCGGGGGCGGTAGAGACCCAGTACTTC. This translates into CSAGLTLAGAVETQYF.